According to its frequency, the clone carrying this TCR beta chain is medium-sized. The CDR3 is cut off 3 residues early in the read; its end comes from the germline J gene. The data originate from a study of T cells in women clearing cervical HPV infection. Germline CDR1 reads KGHSH; CDR2 reads LQKENI. The V end lost 6 bases, the J end lost 9 bases, and 20 bases lay between the germline ends. CDR3 length: 15 amino acids. The data were produced by immunoSEQ multiplex PCR, yet TCRdb's version contains in-frame clones alone and is incomplete. This repertoire includes tens of thousands of clones. The sequenced sample consisted of blood buffy coat. The chain uses TRBV18 and TRBJ1-4; maybe TRBD1 (6 bases). This receptor was obtained from a woman between 18 and 70 years old with a cervical HPV16 infection that either progressed to CIN3+ or cleared (not recorded which). CDR3 sequence: CASSSYGQNNQKLFF. The covered CDR3 bases are TGTGCCAGCTCCTCCTATGGACAGAACAATCAAAAA.